What follows describes a single T cell receptor beta chain. This clonotype was detected ten times or more. Its antigen is currently not known. Base quality data are lacking; no much larger clone is found one base away. This sample was included in a study of regulatory T cells in long-lasting Graves disease (dated by TCRdb to the early 2020s). Turning to the overall study: Persistent Graves' disease was defined as antithyroid drug treatment for over 5 years with persistently positive TSH receptor autoantibodies. Persistent Graves' disease patients were compared with newly diagnosed Graves' disease patients by peripheral blood TCR sequencing and RNA sequencing. The study was conducted in China and was registered as a clinical trial. A total of 35 or so samples were covered by TCR sequencing, comprising some 13 persistent and some 20 newly diagnosed Graves' disease patients. Persistent Graves' disease patients in the clinical cohort had taken antithyroid drugs for approximately 10 years on average. General conclusions and limits of the study: Persistent disease showed preferential use of TRBV28, TRBJ1-2 and TRBJ2-5, whereas newly diagnosed disease favored TRBV20-1 and TRBJ2-1. Sequencing and analysis were limited to the TCR beta chain. A larger number of public clonotypes was shared among persistent patients (around 2,500) than among newly diagnosed patients (approximately 1,000). Only peripheral blood was studied, because thyroid tissue, the primary lesion, was inaccessible. The authors noted that the small sample size was a limitation that may lower accuracy. Compared with newly diagnosed patients, patients with persistent Graves' disease had lower TCR Shannon entropy and fewer highly expanded clones, which suggests clonal expansion.

Via the germline V gene (reference sequence), CDR1 is DFQATT and CDR2 SNEGSKA. V is pared back by 3 bases and J by 4 bases, with 13 bases lying between the germline termini. From the cysteine up to the phenylalanine, the CDR3 has a length of 13 residues. The kept DNA is CDR3 alone, 39 bases in frame from the first base. The library was made by multiplex PCR. This sample was sequenced with an Illumina HiSeq 4000. CDR3 regions were amplified by Arm-PCR with iRepertoire HTBI primers to construct TCR beta libraries. PCR products were gel purified before sequencing. The original methods were these. Across samples, about 63 TRBV and roughly 15 TRBJ segments were identified and used for gene usage analysis of CDR3 amino acid clonotypes. COPE and FqMerger were used to merge the filtered high-quality paired reads into contigs. BLAST was used to align contigs to IMGT TRBV, TRBD and TRBJ reference genes, with CDR3 defined following IMGT. Highly expanded clones were defined as clonotypes with a frequency above 0.1%. Shannon entropy served as the measure of repertoire diversity, while the Gini coefficient captured V-J evenness. Public clonotypes were defined as clonotypes shared by more than one individual. TCRdb took the public reads, trimmed them with fastp at Q25, ran MiXCR for clone calling and kept in-frame beta chains. Entries that share a CDR3 protein sequence are merged under the most common genes and DNA. In this record, the V and J calls reflect TCRdb's handling and not the investigators' own analysis. This sample holds 450,000 or so distinct CDR3 sequences; less than 25% were observed only once. 7.8% of the sample is taken by the ten largest.

This specimen's time point label, interpreted: persistent/refractory GD, antithyroid drugs over 5 years with positive TRAb. For both TCR sequencing and RNA sequencing, RNA was extracted from PBMCs in TRIzol. Graves' disease was diagnosed according to American Thyroid Association guidelines. The patients came from an endocrinology department in Xi'an, China. Each patient gave 7 to 9.5 milliliters of peripheral blood, collected in an EDTA anticoagulant tube. Ficoll Paque Plus density gradient separation was used to isolate PBMCs, and no further T cell sorting was performed. An Agilent 2100 Bioanalyzer and agarose gel were used to assess RNA quality, and a NanoDrop 2000 was used to measure RNA concentration.

The source is a female donor with Graves disease. Here the chain combines TRBV20-1 and TRBJ2-7, with no reliable assignment of the D segment. The sample consisted of peripheral blood mononuclear cells (PBMCs), taken when the disease was refractory, from a patient treated with antithyroid drugs. The nucleotides are TGCAGTGCTAGGGACGCAGTGGGATACGAGCAGTACTTC. It is translated as CSARDAVGYEQYF.